These 14 T cell receptor beta chains were all obtained from the same sample, sequenced in a study of persistence of HIV-infected CD4 T cells. The stimulus was an HIV-1 Gag 15-mer peptide pool, 0.8 to 1 ug/peptide/mL. Sorted nonresponding memory CD4+ T cells were CD40L-negative, CD69-negative, CD45RO-high. The immunoSEQ assay was version 4, run in survey mode. Here immunoSEQ multiplex PCR was the method, and the copy in TCRdb shows in-frame clones only, minus some. The table includes roughly 35,000 clones, around four fifths detected once. Their antigen targets remain unknown. The sequenced sample was cultured CD4+ T cells from PBMCs, obtained from a patient who received antiretroviral therapy. The receptors here all came from an adult with HIV. The donor label of this sample is uncertain.

This sequence joins TRBV7-9 and TRBJ2-1; D call uncertain. Trimming shortened V by 4 bases and J by 9 bases, and 7 bases separated the two germline ends. There are 11 residues in the CDR3. Looked up from germline, CDR1 is SEHNR and CDR2 is FQNEAQ (reference sequence). The CDR3 DNA sequence: TGTGCCAGCAGCTCCAAGGCTGAGCAGTTCTTC. It specifies CASSSKAEQFF. The complete variable domain, with remaining parts taken from reference TRBV7-9 and TRBJ2-1, reads DTGVSQNPRHKITKRGQNVTFRCDPISEHNRLYWYRQTLGQGPEFLTYFQNEAQLEKSRLLSDRFSAERPKGSFSTLEIQRTEQGDSAMYLCASSSKAEQFFGPGTRLTVL.

The chain recombines TRBV7-6 with TRBJ1-4, with TRBD1 matching 7 bases. This CDR3 comprises 13 residues. Losses at the gene ends were 4 bases for V and 8 bases for J; bases not matched to a gene: 4. Germline assignment: CDR1 SGHVS and CDR2 FNYEAQ. For the CDR3, the DNA is TGTGCCAGCAGCTCCAGGGGGTACGAAAAACTGTTTTTT. It yields the protein CASSSRGYEKLFF.

V gene TRBV5-5 combines with J gene TRBJ1-6; the D gene is possibly TRBD1 (6 bases). Germline values: CDR1 SGHKS, CDR2 YYEKEE (reference sequence). This CDR3 spans 15 amino acids. Trimming left V 5 bases short and J 8 bases short, with 17 bases between. The CDR3 spells CASRVVGGRDSPLHF. The CDR3 DNA follows: TGTGCCAGCAGAGTGGTTGGGGGCAGGGATTCACCCCTCCACTTT.

This CDR3 reads CASSEFIMAYTQYF. As DNA, the CDR3 is TGCGCCAGCAGTGAATTTATCATGGCATATACGCAGTATTTT. The chain joins TRBV10-2 to TRBJ2-3, with D hard to call. Germline-derived CDR1 and CDR2 are WSHSY and SAAADI. This CDR3 comprises 14 residues. V shed 3 bases and J shed 7 bases, with 14 bases lying between them.

In its sample, this clone was seen once. The V gene is TRBV29-1, the J gene TRBJ1-1, with TRBD1 identical over 8 bases. This CDR3 has 15 residues. Losses at the gene ends were 7 bases for V and 0 bases for J; bases not matched to a gene: 10. Germline V gene data show CDR1 as SQVTM and CDR2 as ANQGSEA. CDR3 DNA: TGCAGCGCTAGCACAGGGGGAGGTATGAACACTGAAGCTTTCTTT. It specifies CSASTGGGMNTEAFF. The entire variable domain, with the rest obtained from reference TRBV29-1 and TRBJ1-1, is as follows: SAVISQKPSRDICQRGTSLTIQCQVDSQVTMMFWYRQQPGQSLTLIATANQGSEATYESGFVIDKFPISRPNLTFSTLTVSNMSPEDSSIYLCSASTGGGMNTEAFFGQGTRLTVV.

The chain uses TRBV21-1 and TRBJ2-1; the D call in the table, TRBD2, was not verified against the DNA. TRBV21-1 is given as a pseudogene. This CDR3 has 17 residues. The CDR3 region has the DNA TGTGCCAGCAGCAAATGGTCTAGCGGGGGGGTTGACAATGAGCAGTTCTTC. This gives the protein CASSKWSSGGVDNEQFF.

The chain uses TRBV3-1 (or the pseudogene TRBV3-2) and TRBJ1-5; D not resolved. The CDR3 is 13 residues long. Germline values: CDR1 LGHDT, CDR2 YNNKEL (reference sequence). Trimming removed 4 bases from V and 5 bases from J, with 9 bases in between. CDR3 amino acids: CASSRGSDQPQHF. CDR3 sequence (DNA): TGTGCCAGCAGCCGAGGATCCGATCAGCCCCAGCATTTT.

This clone was detected only a few times. This rearrangement joins TRBV5-1 to TRBJ2-7, with 7 bases that match TRBD1. The ends lost 1 base at V and 4 bases at J; junction bases unmatched: 8. CDR1 is SGHRS and CDR2 is YFSETQ in the germline V gene. The CDR3 has 15 residues. CDR3 sequence (DNA): TGCGCCAGCAGCTTGTGGCAGGGGGTTGGGTACGAGCAGTACTTC. Encoded protein: CASSLWQGVGYEQYF.

The rearrangement joins TRBV29-1 to TRBJ2-3, with TRBD2 identical over 8 bases. This CDR3 spans 14 amino acids. Germline V gives CDR1 SQVTM, CDR2 ANQGSEA. The junction had 6 bases not matched to a gene; V was cut back by 4 bases and J by 3 bases. Written as DNA, the CDR3 is TGCAGCGTTGCAATGGCGGGGGGAACAGATACGCAGTATTTT. This translates into CSVAMAGGTDTQYF.

The rearrangement links TRBV9 to TRBJ2-3; the match to TRBD2 covers 8 bases. This CDR3 spans 15 amino acids. V gave up 5 bases and J gave up 5 bases; unmatched junction bases: 10. Germline values: CDR1 SGDLS, CDR2 YYNGEE. The CDR3 loop reads CASSLNPGGQDTQYF. For the CDR3, the DNA is TGTGCCAGCAGTCTCAACCCGGGGGGGCAAGATACGCAGTATTTT.

Only one count was recorded for this clone. The genes are TRBV7-9 and TRBJ1-2, with 12 bases aligning to TRBD1. Germline loops: CDR1 SEHNR, CDR2 FQNEAQ (reference sequence). The CDR3 is made up of 17 amino acids. Germline trimming cut 5 bases from V and 8 bases from J; bases unmatched to any gene: 15. DNA for the CDR3: TGTGCCAGCAGCCCTGACGGGACAGGGGGCGAGGTCGCCGGCTACACCTTC. It translates to CASSPDGTGGEVAGYTF. The whole variable domain, remainder taken from reference TRBV7-9 and TRBJ1-2, is DTGVSQNPRHKITKRGQNVTFRCDPISEHNRLYWYRQTLGQGPEFLTYFQNEAQLEKSRLLSDRFSAERPKGSFSTLEIQRTEQGDSAMYLCASSPDGTGGEVAGYTFGSGTRLTVV.

This clone was observed a handful of times. The chain recombines TRBV7-9 with TRBJ1-1; 7 nucleotides line up with TRBD1. The CDR3 sequence is 12 residues long. V shed 4 bases, J shed 11 bases, and the junction held 7 bases outside the gene matches. The germline gives CDR1 SEHNR, CDR2 FQNEAQ (reference sequence). The CDR3 region has the DNA TGTGCCAGCAGCTCAGAGACAGGGCCGGCTTTCTTT. Its protein product is CASSSETGPAFF.

This clone was detected a few times. CDR3: CASRDNPGGELFF. In DNA form, the CDR3 reads TGTGCCAGCAGGGATAATCCCGGCGGGGAGCTGTTTTTT. The chain joins TRBV2 to TRBJ2-2; D is uncertain. The germline gives CDR1 SNHLY, CDR2 FYNNEI. V was pared by 6 bases and J by 7 bases, with 12 bases between. The CDR3 is 13 residues long. The variable domain in full, completed from reference TRBV2 and TRBJ2-2, reads EPEVTQTPSHQVTQMGQEVILRCVPISNHLYFYWYRQILGQKVEFLVSFYNNEISEKSEIFDDQFSVERPDGSNFTLKIRSTKLEDSAMYFCASRDNPGGELFFGEGSRLTVL.

The V call is TRBV19, the J call TRBJ2-1; 8 bases match TRBD2. V was pared by 3 bases and J by 5 bases, with 12 bases of the junction left unmatched. CDR1 LNHDA and CDR2 SQIVND come from the germline V gene (reference sequence). This CDR3 comprises 17 residues. The CDR3, as DNA: TGTGCCAGTAGTATTGGTTTTGTCGGGGGGGGAAACAATGAGCAGTTCTTC. Protein product: CASSIGFVGGGNNEQFF.